The rows below give T cell receptor beta chains drawn from one sample of a study of regulatory dendritic cells for organ transplantation. The method was immunoSEQ multiplex PCR; TCRdb's version includes in-frame clones alone and lacks a portion of them. The sample has more than 20,000 clones; approximately 85% are singletons. The antigens of these receptors remain unknown. The material sequenced was naive CD4+ T cells from blood cultured with dendritic cells. Receptor source: a human donor in good health. The CDR3 runs from the conserved cysteine through the conserved F or W. Each record gives: clone size, J gene, D gene, V gene, CDR3 protein, CDR3 DNA. D genes are given only for firm matches. Not every row has a clone size; where given, it reads once, few, many or a size class.

clone size: .
J gene: TRBJ2-2
D gene: .
V gene: TRBV11-3
CDR3 protein: CASSNLGETGELFF
CDR3 DNA: TGTGCCAGCTCCAACCTGGGGGAGACCGGGGAGCTGTTTTTT

clone size: few
J gene: TRBJ2-7
D gene: .
V gene: TRBV7-2
CDR3 protein: CASSPPLGAHEQYF
CDR3 DNA: TGTGCCAGCAGCCCGCCCCTGGGGGCCCACGAGCAGTACTTC

clone size: once
J gene: TRBJ2-5
D gene: TRBD2
V gene: TRBV4-2
CDR3 protein: CASSQVGAGPLQETQYF
CDR3 DNA: TGTGCCAGCAGCCAAGTTGGAGCGGGGCCCCTCCAAGAGACCCAGTACTTC

clone size: .
J gene: TRBJ1-1
D gene: .
V gene: TRBV11-2
CDR3 protein: CASSFRLNTEAFF
CDR3 DNA: TGTGCCAGCAGCTTTCGATTGAACACTGAAGCTTTCTTT

clone size: .
J gene: TRBJ2-3
D gene: .
V gene: TRBV4-3
CDR3 protein: CASSQDLGTDTQYF
CDR3 DNA: TGCGCCAGCAGCCAAGATCTAGGGACAGATACGCAGTATTTT

clone size: .
J gene: TRBJ1-1
D gene: .
V gene: TRBV6-1
CDR3 protein: CASSVWGRNTEAFF
CDR3 DNA: TGTGCCAGCAGTGTCTGGGGTAGGAACACTGAAGCTTTCTTT

clone size: .
J gene: TRBJ2-1
D gene: TRBD2
V gene: TRBV2
CDR3 protein: CASRQRERFNNEQFF
CDR3 DNA: TGTGCCAGCAGGCAGCGGGAGAGGTTTAACAATGAGCAGTTCTTC

clone size: .
J gene: TRBJ1-1
D gene: .
V gene: TRBV7-6
CDR3 protein: CASSLGGPLNTEAFF
CDR3 DNA: TGTGCCAGCAGCTTAGGGGGGCCCTTGAACACTGAAGCTTTCTTT

clone size: .
J gene: TRBJ2-1
D gene: .
V gene: TRBV7-2
CDR3 protein: CASSLFGRPSDEQFF
CDR3 DNA: TGTGCCAGCAGCTTATTCGGGCGGCCCTCCGATGAGCAGTTCTTC

clone size: few
J gene: TRBJ1-3
D gene: .
V gene: TRBV18
CDR3 protein: CASSLQGSGNTIYF
CDR3 DNA: TGTGCCAGCTCGCTGCAGGGATCTGGAAACACCATATATTTT

clone size: .
J gene: TRBJ2-7
D gene: .
V gene: TRBV28
CDR3 protein: CASRQLVGGEQYF
CDR3 DNA: TGTGCCAGCAGGCAACTCGTTGGGGGCGAGCAGTACTTC

clone size: .
J gene: TRBJ1-2
D gene: .
V gene: TRBV6-5
CDR3 protein: CASEALGTFGYTF
CDR3 DNA: TGTGCCAGTGAAGCCTTGGGGACCTTCGGCTACACCTTC

clone size: .
J gene: TRBJ2-5
D gene: .
V gene: TRBV28
CDR3 protein: CASSLRTVAETQYF
CDR3 DNA: TGTGCCAGCAGTTTAAGGACAGTTGCAGAGACCCAGTACTTC

clone size: .
J gene: TRBJ2-5
D gene: .
V gene: TRBV6-1
CDR3 protein: CASSGFGGTQYF
CDR3 DNA: TGTGCCAGCAGTGGCTTTGGGGGGACCCAGTACTTC

clone size: .
J gene: TRBJ2-6
D gene: .
V gene: TRBV6-5
CDR3 protein: CASSPREAGANVLTF
CDR3 DNA: TGTGCCAGCAGCCCCCGTGAGGCTGGGGCCAACGTCCTGACTTTC

clone size: .
J gene: TRBJ1-3
D gene: TRBD1
V gene: TRBV4-2
CDR3 protein: CASSQDQGTEGAIGNTIYF
CDR3 DNA: TGTGCCAGCAGCCAAGATCAAGGGACAGAGGGGGCAATCGGAAACACCATATATTTT

clone size: .
J gene: TRBJ2-7
D gene: TRBD2
V gene: TRBV19
CDR3 protein: CASSIPGGPYEQYF
CDR3 DNA: TGTGCCAGTAGTATTCCGGGGGGACCCTACGAGCAGTACTTC

clone size: .
J gene: TRBJ2-2
D gene: .
V gene: TRBV29-1
CDR3 protein: CSVRTVVSGELFF
CDR3 DNA: TGCAGCGTGAGGACAGTTGTGTCAGGGGAGCTGTTTTTT

clone size: .
J gene: TRBJ2-2
D gene: .
V gene: TRBV4-3
CDR3 protein: CASSQYRGPSDTTTGELFF
CDR3 DNA: TGCGCCAGCAGCCAATATCGGGGTCCCTCGGACACAACCACCGGGGAGCTGTTTTTT

clone size: .
J gene: TRBJ2-7
D gene: .
V gene: TRBV10-1
CDR3 protein: CASSDLGGYEQYF
CDR3 DNA: TGCGCCAGCAGTGACCTTGGGGGCTACGAGCAGTACTTC

clone size: .
J gene: TRBJ1-6
D gene: .
V gene: TRBV7-9
CDR3 protein: CASSLSPGFTYNSPLHF
CDR3 DNA: TGTGCCAGCAGCTTATCCCCGGGATTCACCTATAATTCACCCCTCCACTTT

clone size: once
J gene: TRBJ2-7
D gene: .
V gene: TRBV6-1
CDR3 protein: CATLLGGIAYEQYF
CDR3 DNA: TGTGCCACCCTCCTCGGCGGGATTGCCTACGAGCAGTACTTC

clone size: .
J gene: TRBJ2-5
D gene: .
V gene: TRBV7-9
CDR3 protein: CASSPHITETQYF
CDR3 DNA: TGTGCCAGCAGCCCCCACATCACAGAGACCCAGTACTTC

clone size: .
J gene: TRBJ1-2
D gene: .
V gene: TRBV6-5
CDR3 protein: CASSYGRYGYAF
CDR3 DNA: TGTGCCAGCAGTTACGGGCGCTATGGCTACGCCTTC

clone size: .
J gene: TRBJ1-3
D gene: .
V gene: TRBV6-5
CDR3 protein: CATGRPGSSGNTIYF
CDR3 DNA: TGTGCCACCGGTAGACCCGGGAGCTCTGGAAACACCATATATTTT

clone size: .
J gene: TRBJ1-2
D gene: .
V gene: TRBV5-8
CDR3 protein: CASTERYGYTF
CDR3 DNA: TGTGCCAGCACCGAGCGTTATGGCTACACCTTC

clone size: once
J gene: TRBJ1-1
D gene: .
V gene: TRBV10-3
CDR3 protein: CATSLTLNTEAFF
CDR3 DNA: TGTGCCACCTCCCTCACACTGAACACTGAAGCTTTCTTT

clone size: .
J gene: TRBJ1-1
D gene: TRBD1
V gene: TRBV7-6
CDR3 protein: CASSPIRARGLQVSTEAFF
CDR3 DNA: TGTGCCAGCAGTCCTATCCGTGCCAGGGGGCTCCAGGTGAGCACTGAAGCTTTCTTT

clone size: once
J gene: TRBJ1-1
D gene: .
V gene: TRBV18
CDR3 protein: CASSPGVGTEAFF
CDR3 DNA: TGTGCCAGCTCACCGGGGGTTGGCACTGAAGCTTTCTTT

clone size: few
J gene: TRBJ1-2
D gene: .
V gene: TRBV27
CDR3 protein: CASSSFAGTEYGYTF
CDR3 DNA: TGTGCCAGCAGTTCCTTCGCCGGGACGGAGTATGGCTACACCTTC

clone size: .
J gene: TRBJ2-1
D gene: .
V gene: TRBV7-9
CDR3 protein: CASSFGGSYNEQFF
CDR3 DNA: TGTGCCAGCAGCTTTGGGGGCTCCTACAATGAGCAGTTCTTC

clone size: .
J gene: TRBJ2-3
D gene: TRBD2
V gene: TRBV30
CDR3 protein: CAWRLAGTDTQYF
CDR3 DNA: TGTGCCTGGCGGCTAGCGGGCACAGATACGCAGTATTTT

clone size: .
J gene: TRBJ1-3
D gene: TRBD1
V gene: TRBV25-1
CDR3 protein: CASSSMDRAGNTIYF
CDR3 DNA: TGTGCCAGCAGTTCGATGGACAGGGCTGGAAACACCATATATTTT

clone size: .
J gene: TRBJ2-7
D gene: .
V gene: TRBV28
CDR3 protein: CASTTDLYEQYF
CDR3 DNA: TGTGCCAGCACTACAGACTTATACGAGCAGTACTTC

clone size: .
J gene: TRBJ2-5
D gene: .
V gene: TRBV29-1
CDR3 protein: CSVDYVRGETQYF
CDR3 DNA: TGCAGCGTTGATTATGTTCGGGGGGAGACCCAGTACTTC

clone size: .
J gene: TRBJ1-1
D gene: TRBD1
V gene: TRBV18
CDR3 protein: CASSATTGVTTEAFF
CDR3 DNA: TGTGCCAGCTCAGCTACGACAGGGGTAACCACTGAAGCTTTCTTT

clone size: .
J gene: TRBJ2-1
D gene: TRBD2
V gene: TRBV5-4
CDR3 protein: CASSALAGGLHEQFF
CDR3 DNA: TGTGCCAGCAGCGCCTTAGCGGGAGGGCTTCATGAGCAGTTCTTC

clone size: .
J gene: TRBJ1-3
D gene: TRBD1
V gene: TRBV15
CDR3 protein: CATSRDLAGQGNTIYF
CDR3 DNA: TGTGCCACCAGCAGAGATCTCGCGGGACAGGGGAACACCATATATTTT

clone size: few
J gene: TRBJ2-4
D gene: TRBD2
V gene: TRBV30
CDR3 protein: CAWSFGLVGPKNIQYF
CDR3 DNA: TGTGCCTGGAGTTTCGGACTAGTCGGACCCAAAAACATTCAGTACTTC

clone size: .
J gene: TRBJ2-7
D gene: TRBD2
V gene: TRBV19
CDR3 protein: CASSYARDSGNYEQYF
CDR3 DNA: TGTGCCAGTAGTTATGCGAGGGATAGCGGGAACTACGAGCAGTACTTC

clone size: .
J gene: TRBJ1-1
D gene: .
V gene: TRBV11-2
CDR3 protein: CASSLARENTEAFF
CDR3 DNA: TGTGCCAGCAGCTTAGCTAGGGAGAACACTGAAGCTTTCTTT

clone size: once
J gene: TRBJ1-3
D gene: .
V gene: TRBV18
CDR3 protein: CASSPPGRSSGNTIYF
CDR3 DNA: TGTGCCAGCTCACCACCGGGACGGAGCTCCGGAAACACCATATATTTT

clone size: .
J gene: TRBJ2-6
D gene: TRBD1
V gene: TRBV27
CDR3 protein: CASSLRAGQGSSGANVLTF
CDR3 DNA: TGTGCCAGCAGTTTAAGGGCCGGACAGGGGTCCTCTGGGGCCAACGTCCTGACTTTC

clone size: .
J gene: TRBJ2-1
D gene: TRBD2
V gene: TRBV7-2
CDR3 protein: CASSSIAGELEQFF
CDR3 DNA: TGTGCCAGCAGCTCTATAGCGGGGGAGCTTGAGCAGTTCTTC

clone size: .
J gene: TRBJ2-3
D gene: .
V gene: TRBV9
CDR3 protein: CASSDRLGSTDTQYF
CDR3 DNA: TGTGCCAGCAGCGATCGACTAGGTAGCACAGATACGCAGTATTTT

clone size: .
J gene: TRBJ2-7
D gene: .
V gene: TRBV6-5
CDR3 protein: CASSYGRRDEQYF
CDR3 DNA: TGTGCCAGCAGTTATGGGCGGAGGGACGAGCAGTACTTC

clone size: .
J gene: TRBJ2-7
D gene: .
V gene: TRBV15
CDR3 protein: CATSRTLTTVSYEQYF
CDR3 DNA: TGTGCCACCAGCAGAACCTTAACGACAGTCTCCTACGAGCAGTACTTC